The 17 T cell receptor beta chains reported below all come from one sample, sequenced in a study of neurological immune-mediated disorders. TCRdb analysed the 5' RACE reads with MiXCR anew, one entry per CDR3 protein. The table includes approximately 46,000 distinct CDR3 sequences, 10% to 13% detected once. Sequencing input: PBMCs. These receptors came from a man in his 70s with HTLV-1-associated myelopathy (HAM/TSP).

This clonotype was recorded at least ten times. The chain is built from TRBV18 and TRBJ1-1; a weak D match, TRBD1 (5 bases). Per germline, CDR1 KGHSH and CDR2 LQKENI. With 3 bases removed from V and 5 bases from J, the gap between germline ends came to 16 bases. CDR3 size: 15 residues. The CDR3 sequence is CASSPKTGGGTEAFF. For the CDR3, the DNA is TGTGCCAGCTCACCCAAAACAGGCGGAGGGACTGAAGCTTTCTTT.

This clonotype was counted many times. The V call is TRBV3-1, the J call TRBJ2-2, with no clear D. Germline-derived CDR1 and CDR2 are LGHDT and YNNKEL (reference sequence). The CDR3 loop spans 15 amino acids. V lost 1 base and J lost 1, with 7 bases in between. This CDR3 reads CASSQVTGNTGELFF. The CDR3 nucleotides read TGTGCCAGCAGCCAAGTAACGGGGAACACCGGGGAGCTGTTTTTT. Drawing the rest from reference TRBV3-1 and TRBJ2-2, the complete variable domain is DTAVSQTPKYLVTQMGNDKSIKCEQNLGHDTMYWYKQDSKKFLKIMFSYNNKELIINETVPNRFSPKSPDKAHLNLHINSLELGDSAVYFCASSQVTGNTGELFFGEGSRLTVL.

This clonotype was counted at least ten times. J is TRBJ2-5 and V is TRBV20-1, with 12 bases fitting TRBD2. Germline V gene data show CDR1 as DFQATT and CDR2 as SNEGSKA (reference sequence). V lost 4 bases to trimming and J lost 5 bases; unmatched junction nucleotides: 8. CDR3 length equals 15 residues. CDR3 in amino acids: CSAIASGRASETQYF. CDR3 coding DNA: TGCAGTGCTATAGCTAGCGGGAGGGCCTCGGAGACCCAGTACTTC.

This clonotype has at least ten counts. The chain combines TRBV9 with TRBJ2-1, with 8 bases fitting TRBD2. This CDR3 region has 17 residues. The V gene's germline CDR1 is SGDLS and CDR2 YYNGEE. With 3 bases clipped from V and 0 bases from J, the junction kept 8 bases outside the gene matches. The chain's CDR3 is CASSETRGGHSYNEQFF. CDR3 DNA: TGTGCCAGCAGCGAAACCCGGGGGGGGCACTCCTACAATGAGCAGTTCTTC.

This clonotype has ten or more counts. The chain links TRBV12-3 or TRBV12-4 to TRBJ2-1; 7 positions agree with TRBD1. The trim removed 6 bases at V and 4 bases at J, leaving 12 bases unmatched. The CDR3 loop spans 16 amino acids. The CDR3 sequence is CASSTTGAPSYNEQFF. The CDR3, as DNA: TGTGCCAGCAGCACCACAGGGGCCCCTAGTTACAATGAGCAGTTCTTC.

Many counts were recorded for this clonotype. The rearrangement links TRBV20-1 to TRBJ2-5; no reliable D call. CDR1 is DFQATT, CDR2 SNEGSKA, per germline (reference sequence). The germline V and J ends were trimmed by 8 bases and 1 base, with 17 bases remaining between them. The CDR3 totals 14 residues. CDR3 sequence: CSTDQAARQETQYF. CDR3 coding DNA: TGCAGTACTGACCAGGCCGCGCGCCAAGAGACCCAGTACTTC.

This clonotype was seen at least ten times. The chain has TRBV7-9 and TRBJ1-4; a possible D gene is TRBD1 (6 bases). The CDR3 consists of 14 residues. The V end was cut by 4 bases, the J end by 8 bases, with 14 bases between. Germline loops: CDR1 SEHNR, CDR2 FQNEAQ (reference sequence). CDR3 coding DNA: TGTGCCAGCAGCTACCCGAGGGACACAGAAAAACTGTTTTTT. It specifies CASSYPRDTEKLFF.

The table lists this clonotype with a few counts. The V gene is TRBV28, the J gene TRBJ1-5; D is possibly TRBD1 (5 bases). V was shortened by 3 bases and J by 3 bases, with 12 bases between the two germline ends. This CDR3 is built from 15 residues. The V gene's germline CDR1 is MDHEN and CDR2 SYDVKM. Written as DNA, the CDR3 is TGTGCCAGCAGTTTTCATGGGGCGTACAATCAGCCCCAGCATTTT. This sequence encodes CASSFHGAYNQPQHF. Complete variable domain (other parts from reference TRBV28 and TRBJ1-5): DVKVTQSSRYLVKRTGEKVFLECVQDMDHENMFWYRQDPGLGLRLIYFSYDVKMKEKGDIPEGYSVSREKKERFSLILESASTNQTSMYLCASSFHGAYNQPQHFGDGTRLSIL.

This rearrangement joins TRBV29-1 to TRBJ2-7, with 16 bases lining up with TRBD2. Trimming cost V 6 bases and J 2 bases; bases outside gene matches: 4. The CDR3 consists of 15 residues. CDR1 and CDR2 (germline): SQVTM, ANQGSEA. The DNA of the CDR3 is TGCAGCGTGGGGACTAGCGGGAGGGACGCCTACGAGCAGTACTTC. Translating it yields CSVGTSGRDAYEQYF.

In the case of this clonotype: With a much larger clone just one base away, this may be a read error. The CDR3 loop reads CAISETRSSYEQYF. CDR3 in DNA: TGTGCCATCAGTGAGACCCGGAGCTCCTACGAGCAGTACTTC. The chain joins TRBV10-3 to TRBJ2-7; D unclear. The CDR3 runs to 14 residues. Trimming stripped 2 bases from V and 0 bases from J, with 8 bases between. Germline-derived CDR1 and CDR2 are ENHRY and SYGVKD.

This clonotype showed up many times. The chain links TRBV6-5 to TRBJ2-1; D is perhaps TRBD1 (6 bases). The germline V gene has CDR1 MNHEY and CDR2 SVGAGI. Trimming took 7 bases from V and 5 from J, leaving 24 bases between them. The CDR3 covers 17 residues. In DNA form, the CDR3 reads TGTGCCAGCAAACCGACAGGCGTGATGCTTGGTCACAATGAGCAGTTCTTC. Protein sequence: CASKPTGVMLGHNEQFF.

CDR3 bases: TGTGCCAGCAGCCGCTCACTAGCGGAGGGGGCGACCCAGTACTTC. Amino acids: CASSRSLAEGATQYF. V and J are TRBV7-7 and TRBJ2-5, with D possibly matching TRBD2 (8 bases). CDR3 size: 15 residues. V was pared by 5 bases and J by 7 bases, with 20 bases between. The germline V gene has CDR1 SSHAT and CDR2 FNYEAQ (reference sequence). The full variable domain, completed using reference TRBV7-7 and TRBJ2-5, is GAGVSQSPRYKVTKRGQDVTLRCDPISSHATLYWYQQALGQGPEFLTYFNYEAQPDKSGLPSDRFSAERPEGSISTLTIQRTEQRDSAMYRCASSRSLAEGATQYFGPGTRLLVL.

This clonotype was seen at least ten times. The V and J genes are TRBV28 and TRBJ2-4; D remains ambiguous. This CDR3 is built from 17 residues. Trimming cost V 7 bases and J 0 bases, with 19 bases left between them. CDR1 MDHEN and CDR2 SYDVKM come from the germline V gene. CDR3 DNA: TGTGCCAGCACCCCAATAGGCGCAGGTCTAGCCAAAAACATTCAGTACTTC. This translates into CASTPIGAGLAKNIQYF.

This clonotype was observed many times. J is TRBJ2-1 and V is TRBV20-1; 9 nucleotides agree with TRBD2. The V and J ends lost 4 bases and 4 bases, in that order; junction bases with no gene match: 20. The length of the CDR3 is 19 residues. Looked up from germline, CDR1 is DFQATT and CDR2 is SNEGSKA (reference sequence). The DNA of the CDR3 is TGCAGTGCTATCCCAGGTAGCGGGAGTGTCCGGAAATGGTACAATGAGCAGTTCTTC. Translating gives CSAIPGSGSVRKWYNEQFF.

In this sample, this clonotype turned up many times. The chain joins TRBV4-3 to TRBJ2-1; TRBD2 is a possible D gene (5 bases). V was pared by 4 bases and J by 9 bases, with 13 bases between. The CDR3 contains 13 residues. Germline CDR1 is LGHNA and CDR2 is YSLEER. The CDR3 here is CASSLGMDTEQFF. CDR3 coding DNA: TGCGCCAGCAGCCTCGGGATGGATACTGAGCAGTTCTTC.

In its sample, this clonotype was seen a few times. The chain employs TRBV12-3 or TRBV12-4 and TRBJ1-2; D remains ambiguous. The germline V and J ends were trimmed by 8 bases and 0 bases, with 10 bases remaining between them. This CDR3 spans 13 amino acids. CDR3 DNA sequence: TGTGCCAGCGCACGGGGATCTAACTATGGCTACACCTTC. Its protein is CASARGSNYGYTF.

This clonotype was found many times. The V call is TRBV3-1, the J call TRBJ2-3, with D maybe TRBD1 (6 bases). V lost 2 bases, J lost 9 bases, and 9 bases lay in between. The V gene's germline CDR1 is LGHDT and CDR2 YNNKEL (reference sequence). The CDR3 runs to 12 residues. This CDR3 is CASSQNQGTQYF. CDR3 DNA sequence: TGTGCCAGCAGCCAAAATCAGGGGACGCAGTATTTT.